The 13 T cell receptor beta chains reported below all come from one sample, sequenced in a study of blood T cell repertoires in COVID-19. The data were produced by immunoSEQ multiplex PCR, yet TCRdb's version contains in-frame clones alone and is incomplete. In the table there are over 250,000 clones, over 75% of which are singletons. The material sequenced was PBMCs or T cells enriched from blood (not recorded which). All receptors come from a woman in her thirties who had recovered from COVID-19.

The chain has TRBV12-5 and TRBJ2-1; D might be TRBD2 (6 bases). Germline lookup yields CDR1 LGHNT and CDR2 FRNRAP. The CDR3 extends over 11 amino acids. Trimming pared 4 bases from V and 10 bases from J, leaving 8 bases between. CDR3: CASGWDFEQFF. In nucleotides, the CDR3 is TGTGCTAGTGGTTGGGACTTCGAGCAGTTCTTC.

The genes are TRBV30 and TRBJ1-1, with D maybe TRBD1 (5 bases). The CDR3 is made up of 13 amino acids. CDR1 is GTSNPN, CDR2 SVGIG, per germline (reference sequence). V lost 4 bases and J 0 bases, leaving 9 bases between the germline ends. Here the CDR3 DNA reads TGTGCCTGGAAGGCAGGGCTGAACACTGAAGCTTTCTTT. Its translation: CAWKAGLNTEAFF.

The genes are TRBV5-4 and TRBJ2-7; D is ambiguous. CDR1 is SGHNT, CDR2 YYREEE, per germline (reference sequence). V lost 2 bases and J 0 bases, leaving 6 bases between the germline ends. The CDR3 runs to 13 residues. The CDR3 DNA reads TGTGCCAGCAGCTTCGGTTACTCCTACGAGCAGTACTTC. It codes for CASSFGYSYEQYF.

The CDR3 nucleotides read TGTGCCAGCAGCTCGGACCTGATTGGGACTAGCGTCTATACGCAGTATTTT. This encodes CASSSDLIGTSVYTQYF. The chain has TRBV5-6 and TRBJ2-3; TRBD2 aligns across 10 bases. The CDR3 has 17 amino acids. Germline loops: CDR1 SGHDT, CDR2 YYEEEE. V shed 3 bases and J 7 bases; nucleotides not matched to a gene: 14.

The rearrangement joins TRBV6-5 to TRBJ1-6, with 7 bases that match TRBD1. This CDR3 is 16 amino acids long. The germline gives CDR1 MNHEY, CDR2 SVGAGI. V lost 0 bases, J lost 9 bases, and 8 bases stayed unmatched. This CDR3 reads CASSYSRGQGGSPLHF. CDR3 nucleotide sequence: TGTGCCAGCAGTTACTCAAGGGGGCAGGGGGGTTCACCCCTCCACTTT.

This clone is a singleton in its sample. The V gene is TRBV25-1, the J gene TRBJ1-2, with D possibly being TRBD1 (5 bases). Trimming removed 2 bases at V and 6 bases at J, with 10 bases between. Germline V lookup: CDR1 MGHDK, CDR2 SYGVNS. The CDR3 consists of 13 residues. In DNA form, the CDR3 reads TGTGCCAGCAGTGAACAGGGTTCGGATGGCTACACCTTC. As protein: CASSEQGSDGYTF.

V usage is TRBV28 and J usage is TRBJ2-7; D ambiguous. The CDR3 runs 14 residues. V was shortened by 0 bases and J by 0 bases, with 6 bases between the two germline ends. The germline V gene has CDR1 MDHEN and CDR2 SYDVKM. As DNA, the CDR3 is TGTGCCAGCAGTTTATGGGGCAGCTCCTACGAGCAGTACTTC. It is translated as CASSLWGSSYEQYF.

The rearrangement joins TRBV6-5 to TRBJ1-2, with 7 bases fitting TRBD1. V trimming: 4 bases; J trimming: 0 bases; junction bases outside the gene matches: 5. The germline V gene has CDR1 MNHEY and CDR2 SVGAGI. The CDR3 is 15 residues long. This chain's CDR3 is CASSWTGPTNYGYTF. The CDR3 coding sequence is TGTGCCAGCAGTTGGACAGGACCTACTAACTATGGCTACACCTTC.

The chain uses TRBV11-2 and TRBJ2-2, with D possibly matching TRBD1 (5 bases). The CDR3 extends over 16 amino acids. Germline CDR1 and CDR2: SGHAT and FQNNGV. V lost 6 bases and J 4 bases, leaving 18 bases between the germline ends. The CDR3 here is CASSFRGSLLTGELFF. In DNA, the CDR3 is TGTGCCAGCAGTTTTAGGGGTTCCCTCCTCACCGGGGAGCTGTTTTTT.

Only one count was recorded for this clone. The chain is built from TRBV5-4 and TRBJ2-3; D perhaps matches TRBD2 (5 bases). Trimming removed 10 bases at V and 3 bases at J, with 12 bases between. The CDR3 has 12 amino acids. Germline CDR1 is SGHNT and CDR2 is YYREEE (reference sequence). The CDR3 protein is CADGDGTDTQYF. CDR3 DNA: TGTGCCGACGGGGATGGGACAGATACGCAGTATTTT.

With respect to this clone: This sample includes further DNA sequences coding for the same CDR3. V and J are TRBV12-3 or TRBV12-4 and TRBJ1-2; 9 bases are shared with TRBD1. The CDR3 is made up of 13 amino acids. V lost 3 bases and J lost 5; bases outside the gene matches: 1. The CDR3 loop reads CASSFGTGYGYTF. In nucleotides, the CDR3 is TGTGCCAGCAGTTTCGGGACAGGGTATGGCTACACCTTC.

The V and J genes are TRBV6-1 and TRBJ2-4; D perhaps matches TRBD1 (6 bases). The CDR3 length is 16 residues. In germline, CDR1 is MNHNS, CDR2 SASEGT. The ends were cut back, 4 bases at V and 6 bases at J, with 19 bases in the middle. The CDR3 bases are TGTGCCAGCAGTGGCAACACCGGGACATTCGGAAACATTCAGTACTTC. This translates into CASSGNTGTFGNIQYF.

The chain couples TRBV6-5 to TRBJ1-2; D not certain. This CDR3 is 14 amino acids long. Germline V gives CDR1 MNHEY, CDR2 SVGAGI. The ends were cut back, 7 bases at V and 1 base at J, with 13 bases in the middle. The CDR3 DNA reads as TGTGCCAGCACCGGACGGGGAGATAACTATGGCTACACCTTC. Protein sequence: CASTGRGDNYGYTF.